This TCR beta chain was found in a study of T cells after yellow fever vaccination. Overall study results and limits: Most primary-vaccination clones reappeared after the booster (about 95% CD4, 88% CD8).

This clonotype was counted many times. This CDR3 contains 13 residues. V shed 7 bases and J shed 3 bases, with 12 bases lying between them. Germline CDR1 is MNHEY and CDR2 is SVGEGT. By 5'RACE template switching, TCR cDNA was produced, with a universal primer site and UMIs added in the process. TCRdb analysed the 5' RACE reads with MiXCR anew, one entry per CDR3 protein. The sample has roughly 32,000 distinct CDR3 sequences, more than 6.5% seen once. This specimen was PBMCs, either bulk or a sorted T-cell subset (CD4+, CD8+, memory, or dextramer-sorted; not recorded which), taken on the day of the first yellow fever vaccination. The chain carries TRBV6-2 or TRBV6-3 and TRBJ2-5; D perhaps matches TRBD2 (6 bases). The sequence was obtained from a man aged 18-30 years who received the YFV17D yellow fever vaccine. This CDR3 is CASTRGLKETQYF. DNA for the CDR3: TGTGCCAGCACGCGGGGTCTGAAAGAGACCCAGTACTTC.